A single T cell receptor (beta chain) is shown here with its context. The specificity of this receptor is unknown. Base qualities are not recorded, but no much larger clone differs from it by a single base. This entry belongs to a study of cytomegalovirus exposure and HLA in healthy donors (dated 2017 in TCRdb). Background on the whole study: An earlier analysis of about 560 of the donors reported approximately 300 Gb of sequence data and 100 million to 120 million unique TCR beta sequences obtained from about 179 million T cells. An early release that covered several hundred HLA-typed donors contained approximately 320 gigabases of sequencing data and tens of millions of unique TCR sequences. Of the roughly 410 genotyped donors, less than 85% were placed in the genetic ancestry cluster associated with self-reported Caucasian donors. The study aimed to test whether cataloging public T cell receptors could reveal signatures of past pathogen exposure. The study used immunosequencing to profile the T cell repertoires of several hundred subjects and linked those repertoires to cytomegalovirus serostatus. A separate validation cohort of more than 100 different subjects was used in addition to the 666-subject first cohort. To predict cytomegalovirus infection status, the study combined high-throughput TCR immunosequencing, statistical association of individual TCRs with disease status, and machine learning. A later analysis re-analyzed previously published TCR beta repertoires from 600 to 850 donors and added high-resolution HLA genotyping to study TCR occurrence patterns. The later analysis used no new phenotypic data to find candidate immune exposures, relying instead on TCR beta sequences and their occurrence across donors. An earlier analysis of 587 of the donors used high-throughput TCR beta sequencing to judge whether each TCR beta V gene segment behaved as functional or pseudogenic. Donor age, sex, ethnicity and CMV serostatus were collected together with the repertoire data. In a later genetic analysis, genome-wide SNP genotypes for about three fifths of the roughly 670 donors were used, and that subset was treated as a discovery cohort. Every repertoire in the discovery cohort had been generated on one and the same sequencing platform. HLA typing covered class I and class II loci at four-digit resolution. The number of donors typed differed by locus, with about 629-630 for A, B, C, DRB1 and DQB1, more than 500 for DQA1, 600 to 610 for DPA1, and over 400 for DPB1. Because of strong linkage in the cohort, five DR-DQ haplotypes were treated as single units for association and clustering. Among 398 genotyped donors of the cohort, an average of approximately 240,000 unique TCR beta nucleotide sequences was sequenced per donor, of which about 18% were non-productive.

Library construction relied on the immunoSEQ multiplex PCR assay. The multiplex PCR relied on a mix of 60 forward primers for TCR Vbeta segments and 13 reverse primers for TCR Jbeta segments. Amplification of the CDR3 region of rearranged TCR beta genes was performed with a multiplex PCR assay on genomic DNA. The amplified TCR beta libraries were sequenced on the Illumina HiSeq System as 87-base-pair reads. Per the original workflow: In a later analysis, roughly 80 million unique TCR beta chains were counted across the roughly 670 repertoires, and about 10 million of these chains were shared by at least two donors. Raw reads were error-corrected and collapsed into unique sequences with a nearest-neighbor algorithm that merged closely related sequences to remove PCR and sequencing errors. V, D and J gene segments were assigned by aligning CDR3 sequences to IMGT reference sequences. For a sequence to be retained, at least a six-nucleotide match to both a V gene segment and a J gene segment was required. Rearrangements were called productive when the CDR3 lacked stop codons and stayed in frame with V and J; all others were non-productive. Following IMGT convention, CDR3 was defined as the stretch from the second conserved V-encoded cysteine to the conserved J-encoded phenylalanine. The earlier analysis of some 550 of the donors excluded any sequence lacking an unambiguous match to a single V gene segment. An earlier analysis of under 750 of the donors called V segments functional above 56.7% productive rearrangements and segregating when the between-donor standard deviation exceeded 5%. A statistical classification framework was developed to diagnose cytomegalovirus status using the catalog of TCR beta chain sequences. In a later analysis, V and J genes were assigned by comparing TCR nucleotide sequences against IMGT/GENE-DB human TR gene sequences. A later analysis assigned CDR3 sequences and most-parsimonious VDJ recombination scenarios with the TCRdist pipeline. In a later analysis, every TCR beta chain was defined by the combination of its CDR3 amino acid sequence and its V-gene family, and reads without a unique V-gene family were dropped. As a way to deal with suspected cross-contamination and a sequencing artifact, a later analysis dropped 450 to 600 nucleotide sequences that were highly shared and had low generation probability. For each public chain, a later analysis derived a clonal expansion index from normalized ranks of inferred template counts within each repertoire. A later analysis computed generation probabilities with a VDJ recombination model fitted to out-of-frame rearrangements, and checked the results against IGoR. Hypergeometric tests were used in a later analysis to score TCR-TCR, TCR-HLA and TCR-CMV co-occurrence, with a repertoire-size bias correction applied to the TCR pairs. To estimate false discovery rates, a later analysis permuted the HLA or CMV assignments 20 times. In a later analysis, co-occurring TCRs were grouped using DBSCAN, with TCRdist sequence similarity added in when clustering inside HLA-allele-positive subsets. Co-occurrence clustering excluded repertoires with fewer than 30,000 or more than 120,000 public chains, plus five with anomalous nucleotide sharing. The source is immuneACCESS, and TCRdb retained only in-frame sequences with V and J called. Part of the clones is not carried over; for the studies checked, unresolved V genes explain less than half of this, and the remainder is unexplained. V, J and clone size are taken as reported in that table, and D and trimming were inferred from the DNA itself. Counted in this sample were tens of thousands of clones; less than 70% of them appeared once. Approximately 12% of the sample rests with the top ten.

What the work shows at the level of the full study, not this receptor alone: Sequencing depth was assumed to be roughly uniform across donors in the presence/absence analyses, though that assumption may not hold. In a later analysis, several top co-occurrence clusters were reported to appear linked to parvovirus B19, influenza, CMV and Epstein-Barr virus. A later analysis associated roughly 17,000 TCR beta sequences with specific HLA alleles at a false discovery rate of 0.05. According to a later analysis, most CMV-associated TCR beta chains appeared to be HLA-restricted, and the HLA associations seemed to be driven largely by CMV exposure. V-gene and J-gene trimming of TCR beta chains was associated with a missense DCLRE1C variant in a later genetic analysis, and the association was replicated in an independent cohort. Linkage disequilibrium might explain the correlated functional status among segregating V segments, but an unknown experimental factor could not be ruled out. A further reported finding was that TCR beta sequences accurately predicted the HLA-A and HLA-B alleles for most subjects in the first cohort. Only TCR beta chains were sequenced in this cohort, and the absence of alpha or paired-chain data limited detectable features. In vitro tests confirmed that a few of the cytomegalovirus-associated TCR beta chains recognize cytomegalovirus antigens. In the study, around 150 TCR beta chains were listed as associated with cytomegalovirus. A cluster of highly shared sequence variants was judged likely to be a technical artifact of the sequencing pipeline. Immune exposure information for the cohort was limited to CMV serostatus. Across donors, most TCR sequences were observed very rarely, whereas some public TCRs were present in many individuals. When HLA alleles, especially DR and DQ, strongly co-occurred, TCR associations were difficult to assign to individual alleles. Compared with the roughly 710-donor mean, donors in an Asian-associated ancestry cluster had fewer N-insertions in productive TCRs, according to a later genetic analysis. The classifier was reported to diagnose cytomegalovirus status with high specificity and sensitivity in both the original cohort and the validation cohort. In an earlier analysis of about 540 of the donors, most TCR beta V segments were observed in productive rearrangements about 90% or about 30% of the time, broadly matching IMGT annotations. In a later analysis, the rate of TCR association differed among HLA loci, with DRB1 alleles having the most associated TCRs and HLA-C alleles having the fewest. In a later analysis, HLA-associated TCR beta chains showed more clonal expansion and lower generation probabilities than non-associated chains that were equally common. Because counts were too low, about 15 rarely observed V segments, including chromosome 9 orphons, were left out of the earlier analysis of 587 of the donors. HLA typing was unavailable for some donors at each locus, so association tests used only the typed subset. The authors suggested that the approach could potentially be generalized to other disease states and immunological phenotypes.

The cohort consisted of some 670 healthy bone marrow donors. Cohort members were all nominally healthy when sampled, although unrecorded immune exposures were likely present. Of the roughly 630 cohort members, around 310 had a positive CMV serostatus and about 360 had a negative one, while no CMV serostatus was recorded for the donor. Each donor provided a peripheral blood sample, and peripheral blood mononuclear cells were used for TCR beta sequencing. Genomic DNA was extracted from the blood cell samples with the Qiagen DNeasy Blood Extraction Kit. The TCR was taken from a human donor in good health. The sequencing input was PBMCs.

At the DNA level, the sequence is TGTGCCAGCAGCTTATCGGGTGGGAACACTGAAGCTTTCTTT. The translation is CASSLSGGNTEAFF. This chain is built from TRBV7-9 and TRBJ1-1; the D gene identity is not certain. Based on the germline V gene (reference sequence), the CDR1 and CDR2 sequences are SEHNR and FQNEAQ. The CDR3 numbers 14 residues from cysteine through phenylalanine. Just the 42-base CDR3 DNA is kept, in frame starting at base 1. The junction shows trimming of 2 bases on V and 1 base on J, plus 8 bases between the germline ends.